Given below is one TCR beta chain in context. No antigen is known for it. Profiled with immunoSEQ multiplex PCR; TCRdb holds only in-frame clones, not every one. The data show about 120,000 clones, under 90% seen once. The record originates from a study of T cell responses to AZD1222 COVID-19 vaccine. Germline lookup yields CDR1 SGDLS and CDR2 YYNGEE. Deletions cut 2 bases from V and 6 bases from J, with 15 bases between. The CDR3 length is 15 residues. Notes on the study in general: Unmutated variant regions reportedly attract nearly half of all spike-specific TCRs. With two AZD1222 doses given, Spike-specific TCR breadth and depth both rose. The donor cohort was predominantly white British with a female majority, and clonal diversity may have been underestimated. No day 14 peak samples; only post-peak repertoires were characterized.

Sequenced material: peripheral blood, taken on day 0 of AZD1222 vaccination. The origin of this receptor is an adult in good health. This chain connects TRBV9 to TRBJ2-1; D might be TRBD2 (6 bases). CDR3 region: CASSVGGGNGNEQFF. The CDR3 nucleotides read TGTGCCAGCAGCGTGGGTGGGGGGAATGGCAATGAGCAGTTCTTC.